Following are 21 T cell receptor beta chains from one sample sequenced in a study of T-cell reconstitution after alpha-beta-depleted transplantation in children. Library preparation (for TCRbeta) was performed with unique molecular identifiers. MiXCR, applied by TCRdb to the PCR reads, yields one record per CDR3 protein. The sample shows around 360,000 distinct CDR3 sequences, over 9% of them seen only once. Sequences were derived from PBMCs from the stem cell graft donor, sampled from the stem cell graft. Source of these receptors: a human donor who donated a stem cell graft to a child with acute lymphoblastic leukemia.

This clonotype occurred many times. The CDR3 DNA reads as TGTGCCAGCAGCGCCGAAGAGGGATTACAAGAGACCCAGTACTTC. Translated, it gives CASSAEEGLQETQYF. V and J are TRBV9 and TRBJ2-5; D may be TRBD2 (5 bases). The CDR3 has 15 amino acids. Trimming removed 3 bases from V and 2 bases from J, with 14 bases in between. CDR1 is SGDLS and CDR2 is YYNGEE in the germline V gene.

This clonotype has just a few counts. The rearrangement links TRBV6-5 to TRBJ2-7; D not resolved. Trimming pared 6 bases from V and 0 bases from J, leaving 6 bases between. CDR1 and CDR2 (germline): MNHEY, SVGAGI. The CDR3 is 12 residues long. The CDR3 region is CASRPSSYEQYF. The CDR3 DNA sequence: TGTGCCAGCAGGCCCAGCTCCTACGAGCAGTACTTC.

This sequence joins TRBV11-2 and TRBJ2-7, with D possibly being TRBD2 (6 bases). The germline gives CDR1 SGHAT, CDR2 FQNNGV. With 9 bases removed from V and 5 bases from J, the gap between germline ends came to 35 bases. The CDR3 covers 19 residues. CDR3 DNA sequence: TGTGCCAGTACTTTCGCAGCAGCTTATCGTGATGGGGGGAGACACGAGCAGTACTTC. As protein: CASTFAAAYRDGGRHEQYF. The full variable domain, with the rest looked up from reference TRBV11-2 and TRBJ2-7, is EAGVAQSPRYKIIEKRQSVAFWCNPISGHATLYWYQQILGQGPKLLIQFQNNGVVDDSQLPKDRFSAERLKGVDSTLKIQPAKLEDSAVYLCASTFAAAYRDGGRHEQYFGPGTRLTVT.

The chain uses TRBV5-1 and TRBJ2-7, with 7 bases fitting TRBD2. The CDR3 is made up of 16 amino acids. The germline V gene encodes CDR1 SGHRS and CDR2 YFSETQ. V shed 0 bases and J 5 bases; nucleotides not matched to a gene: 11. The CDR3 here is CASSLVAGGRIHEQYF. DNA of the CDR3: TGCGCCAGCAGCTTGGTAGCGGGCGGGAGAATCCACGAGCAGTACTTC.

This clonotype was recorded a few times. The chain recombines TRBV9 with TRBJ2-7; a possible D gene is TRBD1 (5 bases). The V end was cut by 0 bases, the J end by 6 bases, with 19 bases between. Germline values: CDR1 SGDLS, CDR2 YYNGEE. This CDR3 spans 16 amino acids. This chain's CDR3 is CASSVAHTAWGSEQYF. The CDR3 DNA reads as TGTGCCAGCAGCGTAGCTCATACAGCATGGGGCAGCGAGCAGTACTTC.

This clonotype showed up many times. The V gene is TRBV28, the J gene TRBJ1-5, with TRBD1 matching over 9 bases. V gave up 6 bases and J gave up 3 bases; unmatched junction bases: 9. Looked up from germline, CDR1 is MDHEN and CDR2 is SYDVKM. The CDR3 consists of 16 residues. DNA of the CDR3: TGTGCCAGCAGACCCTGGACAGGGGCCTCCAATCAGCCCCAGCATTTT. It codes for CASRPWTGASNQPQHF.

This clonotype was seen only a few times. The chain carries TRBV29-1 and TRBJ2-2; TRBD2 matches at 7 bases. V shed 2 bases and J 6 bases; nucleotides not matched to a gene: 9. The V gene's germline CDR1 is SQVTM and CDR2 ANQGSEA. This CDR3 is 15 amino acids long. CDR3 residues: CSVEKPAGSPGELFF. The CDR3 nucleotides are TGCAGCGTTGAAAAGCCAGCGGGAAGTCCCGGGGAGCTGTTTTTT.

This clonotype has more than one count but fewer than ten. The chain combines TRBV4-2 with TRBJ2-1; 9 bases are a match to TRBD2. Germline lookup yields CDR1 LGHNA and CDR2 YNFKEQ. J lost 2 bases, V lost 3 bases, and 11 bases had no gene match. This CDR3 has 18 residues. CDR3 residues: CASSHRGATSGPYNEQFF. CDR3 nucleotides: TGTGCCAGCAGCCATCGAGGCGCGACTAGCGGACCCTACAATGAGCAGTTCTTC.

The chain couples TRBV19 to TRBJ1-1, with TRBD1 as a possible D gene (6 bases). This CDR3 has 17 amino acids. V was cut by 2 bases and J by 0 bases, with 16 bases left in between. Germline loops: CDR1 LNHDA, CDR2 SQIVND (reference sequence). The CDR3: CASSIISRGRMNTEAFF. The CDR3 nucleotides read TGTGCCAGTAGTATAATCTCCCGGGGGCGGATGAACACTGAAGCTTTCTTT.

This clonotype was counted many times. The V call is TRBV9, the J call TRBJ2-7; 7 nucleotides align to TRBD2. This CDR3 comprises 15 residues. V shed 4 bases and J 3 bases; nucleotides not matched to a gene: 10. The V gene's germline CDR1 is SGDLS and CDR2 YYNGEE. In DNA, the CDR3 is TGTGCCAGCAGCTCCCCCGGGGGGTCCGGCTACGAGCAGTACTTC. Its protein is CASSSPGGSGYEQYF.

This clonotype was counted at least ten times. The CDR3 nucleotides are TGTGCCAGCTGGGGGGGTATTAGCGGGAGAGGTGAGCAGTTCTTC. The encoded protein is CASWGGISGRGEQFF. This chain links TRBV7-9 with TRBJ2-1; 9 bases match TRBD2. Germline trimming cut 8 bases from V and 9 bases from J; bases unmatched to any gene: 14. CDR1 SEHNR and CDR2 FQNEAQ come from the germline V gene (reference sequence). This CDR3 is built from 15 residues.

V and J are TRBV13 and TRBJ2-7, with 9 nucleotides matching TRBD1. J was trimmed by 8 bases and V by 4 bases; bases with no gene match: 12. The CDR3 has 15 amino acids. In germline, CDR1 is PRHDT, CDR2 FYEKMQ (reference sequence). CDR3 coding DNA: TGTGCCAGCAGCTCCCGGGGACAGGGATTTTCTCAGCAGTACTTC. It codes for CASSSRGQGFSQQYF.

This clonotype was detected ten times or more. The chain recombines TRBV5-1 with TRBJ2-2; D is uncertain. In germline, CDR1 is SGHRS, CDR2 YFSETQ. The CDR3 is made up of 12 amino acids. V was clipped by 4 bases and J by 5 bases, with 6 bases between them. This CDR3 is CASSHGTGELFF. The CDR3 region has the DNA TGCGCCAGCAGCCATGGGACCGGGGAGCTGTTTTTT.

This chain links TRBV20-1 with TRBJ2-7, with 12 bases aligning to TRBD2. V lost 5 bases, J lost 3 bases, and 5 bases stayed unmatched. The CDR3 covers 14 residues. Per the germline V gene, CDR1 is DFQATT and CDR2 is SNEGSKA (reference sequence). DNA of the CDR3: TGCAGTGCTGCCGGGACTAGCGGGTTCTACGAGCAGTACTTC. Its translation: CSAAGTSGFYEQYF.

V is TRBV6-5 and J is TRBJ1-1, with TRBD1 as a possible D gene (5 bases). This CDR3 comprises 15 residues. The V end lost 0 bases, the J end lost 1 base, and 9 bases lay between the germline ends. Per the germline V gene, CDR1 is MNHEY and CDR2 is SVGAGI. CDR3 sequence reads: CASSYSWQGNTEAFF. DNA of the CDR3: TGTGCCAGCAGTTACTCGTGGCAGGGGAACACTGAAGCTTTCTTT.

The table lists this clonotype with many counts. The chain is built from TRBV4-1 and TRBJ2-2, with D possibly being TRBD2 (5 bases). Germline CDR1 is MGHRA and CDR2 is YSYEKL. The CDR3 runs to 15 residues. V was pared by 0 bases and J by 5 bases, with 10 bases between. CDR3 nucleotide sequence: TGCGCCAGCAGCCAAGAGGTCCGAGGGACCGGGGAGCTGTTTTTT. Protein: CASSQEVRGTGELFF.

This clonotype was seen only a few times. CDR3 loop: CASSFGSNGNTIYF. CDR3 bases: TGTGCCAGCAGCTTCGGAAGCAATGGAAACACCATATATTTT. The chain uses TRBV7-2 and TRBJ1-3; no clear D gene. This CDR3 comprises 14 residues. Germline lookup yields CDR1 SGHTA and CDR2 FQGNSA. The V gene lost 3 bases and the J gene lost 3 bases, with 9 bases spanning the gap.

This clonotype was seen only a few times. J is TRBJ2-2 and V is TRBV3-1; 7 bases are shared with TRBD2. Germline V gene sequence: CDR1 LGHDT, CDR2 YNNKEL (reference sequence). V shed 3 bases, J shed 2 bases, and the junction held 9 bases outside the gene matches. The CDR3 runs 17 residues. The CDR3 DNA reads TGTGCCAGCAGCCATCATACCGGGACTACCAACACCGGGGAGCTGTTTTTT. Protein product: CASSHHTGTTNTGELFF.

In its sample, this clonotype was seen a few times. This rearrangement joins TRBV29-1 to TRBJ2-7, with TRBD1 as a possible D gene (6 bases). Germline V CDR1 and CDR2: SQVTM, ANQGSEA. Trimming took 7 bases from V and 0 from J, leaving 13 bases between them. This CDR3 is built from 13 residues. The CDR3 sequence is CSAWTVDSYEQYF. CDR3 bases: TGCAGCGCCTGGACAGTGGACTCCTACGAGCAGTACTTC.

This clonotype has more than one count but fewer than ten. The V and J genes are TRBV20-1 and TRBJ1-4; possibly TRBD1 for D (5 bases). Germline CDR1 DFQATT, CDR2 SNEGSKA (reference sequence). This CDR3 spans 16 amino acids. Trimming shortened V by 4 bases and J by 8 bases, and 23 bases separated the two germline ends. CDR3 bases: TGCAGTGCTATCGGCGCACGAGGGGAAATCAAGGAAAAACTGTTTTTT. It translates to CSAIGARGEIKEKLFF.

This chain uses TRBV6-5 with TRBJ2-3, with 9 bases lining up with TRBD2. Unmatched junction bases numbered 8, after V lost 3 bases and J lost 4 bases. This CDR3 comprises 16 residues. The germline V gene has CDR1 MNHEY and CDR2 SVGAGI. CDR3 DNA: TGTGCCAGCAGTTATTCGCCTAGCGGGGATTCAGATACGCAGTATTTT. Translating gives CASSYSPSGDSDTQYF.